This T cell receptor (beta chain) was documented in a study of T cell repertoires in cytomegalovirus infection. Study background: Carrying CMV and the relevant HLA type showed in public TCR beta signatures. General study results and limits: Summed frequency of shared TCR beta families picked out CMV carriers who also had the relevant HLA. Ex vivo responses were dominated by HLA-C-restricted CMV-specific TCR beta clonotypes.

TCRdb recomputed calls from the reads with MiXCR, one row per CDR3 protein. The profile covers over 200,000 distinct CDR3 sequences, with roughly 15% appearing a single time and 8.8% taken by the ten largest. The V gene's germline CDR1 is WSHSY and CDR2 SAAADI. Trimming left V 2 bases short and J 3 bases short, with 8 bases between. There are 13 residues in the CDR3. As for this clonotype: Its cognate antigen is unknown.

Material: PBMCs. The receptor was isolated from a human donor in good health (CMV status not recorded). Some clones in this sample may be carry-over from other donors' samples. J is TRBJ2-7 and V is TRBV10-2; D remains unclear. The CDR3 bases are TGCGCCAGCAGTGAGGGACGGTTCTACGAGCAGTACTTC. It encodes CASSEGRFYEQYF.